This TCR beta chain was obtained from a study of blood T cell repertoires in COVID-19. This clone appeared a single time. Sequenced by immunoSEQ multiplex PCR; TCRdb stores in-frame clones only, minus some. The table records fewer than 400,000 clones, just under 90% of them present only once. The CDR3 is 20 residues long. In germline, CDR1 is LGHNA, CDR2 YNFKEQ. J was trimmed by 0 bases and V by 0 bases; bases with no gene match: 14. The clonotype comes from a woman younger than 45 who had recovered from COVID-19. Sequencing was carried out using PBMCs or T cells enriched from blood (not recorded which). The rearrangement links TRBV4-2 to TRBJ2-7; TRBD2 matches at 10 bases. CDR3: CASSQERTPRTSGDSYEQYF. The CDR3 DNA is TGTGCCAGCAGCCAAGAAAGGACCCCCCGAACTAGCGGGGACTCCTACGAGCAGTACTTC.